These 21 T cell receptor beta chains came from one sample sequenced in a study of T cell responses to AZD1222 COVID-19 vaccine. This table comes from immunoSEQ multiplex PCR, and its TCRdb copy is limited to in-frame clones, with some not included. Counted here are 65,000 to 90,000 clones, nearly 90% occurring once; the ten biggest clones make up approximately 9.3%. Material: peripheral blood, obtained 28 days after the second AZD1222 dose. Receptors were obtained from an adult who received the AZD1222 COVID-19 vaccine.

The rearrangement joins TRBV7-3 to TRBJ1-1; D gene uncertain. Trimming pared 4 bases from V and 1 base from J, leaving 13 bases between. Germline V lookup: CDR1 SGHTA, CDR2 FQGTGA. The CDR3 extends over 15 amino acids. For the CDR3, the DNA is TGTGCCAGCAGCTGGAAAAGAGCTACGAACACTGAAGCTTTCTTT. Its protein product is CASSWKRATNTEAFF. Filled out from reference TRBV7-3 and TRBJ1-1, the complete variable domain reads GAGVSQTPSNKVTEKGKYVELRCDPISGHTALYWYRQSLGQGPEFLIYFQGTGAADDSGLPNDRFFAVRPEGSVSTLKIQRTERGDSAVYLCASSWKRATNTEAFFGQGTRLTVV.

The CDR3 nucleotides read TGTGCCAGCTCACCACCGAGGACAGGGAGTTTCAGTTCTGAAGCTTTCTTT. It specifies CASSPPRTGSFSSEAFF. The chain recombines TRBV18 with TRBJ1-1, with 8 bases identical to TRBD1. CDR1 and CDR2 (germline): KGHSH, LQKENI. The CDR3 is 17 residues long. Trimming cost V 0 bases and J 6 bases; bases outside gene matches: 12.

This rearrangement joins TRBV7-9 to TRBJ2-2; D is unclear. Trimming pared 0 bases from V and 7 bases from J, leaving 18 bases between. Germline CDR1 and CDR2: SEHNR and FQNEAQ (reference sequence). The CDR3 contains 17 residues. This CDR3 is CASSLAVGADVGGELFF. CDR3 sequence (DNA): TGTGCCAGCAGCTTAGCTGTGGGCGCCGATGTTGGCGGGGAGCTGTTTTTT.

The CDR3 protein is CASSYLGGFQPQHF. The CDR3 nucleotides are TGTGCCAGCAGTTACTTGGGGGGCTTTCAGCCCCAGCATTTT. The chain couples TRBV6-2 or TRBV6-3 to TRBJ1-5; possibly TRBD1 for D (6 bases). The germline V gene encodes CDR1 MNHEY and CDR2 SVGEGT. Trimming stripped 1 base from V and 6 bases from J, with 10 bases between. The CDR3 runs 14 residues.

The chain links TRBV7-9 to TRBJ2-5; a weak D match, TRBD1 (5 bases). Deletions cut 3 bases from V and 5 bases from J, with 7 bases between. The V gene's germline CDR1 is SEHNR and CDR2 FQNEAQ (reference sequence). CDR3 size: 12 residues. DNA for the CDR3: TGTGCCAGCAGCTTGGGGCCGGAGACCCAGTACTTC. Its protein product is CASSLGPETQYF.

This chain links TRBV14 with TRBJ2-3; D is undetermined. CDR3 length: 12 amino acids. Germline CDR1 is SGHDN and CDR2 is FVKESK. Trimming shortened V by 2 bases and J by 6 bases, and 6 bases separated the two germline ends. The CDR3 sequence: CASSQSRDTQYF. CDR3 nucleotide sequence: TGTGCCAGCAGCCAATCAAGGGATACGCAGTATTTT.

The V gene is TRBV5-1, the J gene TRBJ1-4; 9 bases match TRBD1. The germline CDR1 and CDR2 sequences are SGHRS and YFSETQ. J lost 7 bases, V lost 0 bases, and 4 bases had no gene match. The CDR3 spans 15 residues. The CDR3 loop reads CASSLGQGGGEKLFF. CDR3 nucleotide sequence: TGCGCCAGCAGCTTGGGACAGGGGGGTGGTGAAAAACTGTTTTTT.

Regarding this clone: One end of the junction does not line up with germline, which may come from a read error. The chain couples TRBV4-1 to TRBJ2-1; the match to TRBD2 covers 7 bases. Germline V gives CDR1 MGHRA, CDR2 YSYEKL. The CDR3 has 16 residues. This chain's CDR3 is CASSQATSSSDNEQFF. As DNA, the CDR3 is TGCGCCAGCAGCCAGGCGACTAGCTCCTCCGACAATGAGCAGTTCTTC.

The rearrangement uses TRBV7-8 and TRBJ2-2; no clear D gene. This CDR3 comprises 13 residues. Per the germline V gene, CDR1 is SGHVS and CDR2 is FQNEAQ. Between the trimmed V and J ends, which lost 5 bases and 7 bases, there was a span of 11 bases. The CDR3 coding sequence is TGTGCCAGCAGCCCCCGGGTCAGCGGGGAGCTGTTTTTT. Translation: CASSPRVSGELFF.

Remarks on this clone: Because it lacks the conserved phenylalanine or tryptophan at the end, this CDR3 is likely a read error. No DNA is shown, since the ends of the CDR3 on it are uncertain; the CDR3 is the one TCRdb lists. V is TRBV1 and J is TRBJ2-3; the table names TRBD2, a call not compared with the DNA. TRBV1 has pseudogene status. A total of 13 residues make up the CDR3, ends included. This CDR3 is CTSSKGLAGHRTY.

This clone was detected once. V usage is TRBV6-4 and J usage is TRBJ1-5; D gene ambiguous. The CDR3 extends over 13 amino acids. With 4 bases removed from V and 0 bases from J, the gap between germline ends came to 4 bases. Germline values: CDR1 MRHNA, CDR2 SNTAGT. CDR3 sequence: CASSADSNQPQHF. CDR3 DNA sequence: TGTGCCAGCAGTGCAGATAGCAATCAGCCCCAGCATTTT.

The chain combines TRBV4-1 with TRBJ1-4; TRBD1 matches 8 bases. The CDR3 is 15 amino acids. CDR1 and CDR2 from the germline V gene are MGHRA and YSYEKL. V was pared by 6 bases and J by 0 bases, with 3 bases of the junction left unmatched. This chain's CDR3 is CASSQGAATNEKLFF. Written as DNA, the CDR3 is TGCGCCAGCAGTCAGGGGGCTGCAACTAATGAAAAACTGTTTTTT.

The rearrangement links TRBV11-3 to TRBJ1-4, with D uncertain. This CDR3 is built from 14 residues. The germline V gene has CDR1 SGHNT and CDR2 YENEEA. V lost 2 bases and J lost 5, with 9 bases in between. The CDR3 here is CASSLSRLNEKLFF. CDR3 nucleotides: TGTGCCAGCAGCTTAAGCCGGCTAAATGAAAAACTGTTTTTT.

The gene calls are TRBV7-6 and TRBJ2-1; 8 nucleotides align to TRBD2. Germline CDR1 and CDR2: SGHVS and FNYEAQ. The CDR3 totals 16 residues. V was pared by 1 base and J by 6 bases, with 8 bases of the junction left unmatched. For the CDR3, the DNA is TGTGCCAGCAGCTTAGGGACTAGCCCCAATCCCAATGAGCAGTTCTTC. Encoded protein: CASSLGTSPNPNEQFF.

The chain employs TRBV29-1 and TRBJ1-4; TRBD1 might be the D (5 bases). The V end was cut by 5 bases, the J end by 8 bases, with 18 bases between. The germline V gene encodes CDR1 SQVTM and CDR2 ANQGSEA. CDR3 length equals 14 residues. CDR3 coding DNA: TGCAGCGTTCGCAGGGAGGGTCGACGAGAAAAACTGTTTTTT. It yields the protein CSVRREGRREKLFF.

The rearrangement links TRBV19 to TRBJ2-1; 8 bases match TRBD1. CDR3 length: 15 amino acids. Trimming cost V 5 bases and J 2 bases; bases outside gene matches: 5. Germline loops: CDR1 LNHDA, CDR2 SQIVND (reference sequence). CDR3 in DNA: TGTGCCAGTAGTCTATGGACAGGGCCCTACAATGAGCAGTTCTTC. Protein: CASSLWTGPYNEQFF.

This clone appeared once. The CDR3 protein is CASRTGAGGPGEQYV. The CDR3 DNA reads TGTGCCAGCAGAACGGGTGCGGGAGGGCCCGGCGAGCAGTACGTC. The rearrangement links TRBV6-5 to TRBJ2-7; 9 bases map to TRBD2. There are 15 residues in the CDR3. Trimming cost V 6 bases and J 6 bases; bases outside gene matches: 12. Germline V gene lookup returns CDR1 MNHEY and CDR2 SVGAGI.

In its sample, this clone was seen once. V gene TRBV19 combines with J gene TRBJ1-1, with D possibly matching TRBD1 (5 bases). Germline V CDR1 and CDR2: LNHDA, SQIVND (reference sequence). Trimming pared 3 bases from V and 1 base from J, leaving 21 bases between. CDR3 length equals 18 residues. The DNA for the CDR3 is TGTGCCAGTAGTATTCGGGTCGGGAGGGGCAAGACGAACACTGAAGCTTTCTTT. Protein: CASSIRVGRGKTNTEAFF.

This clone turned up a few times. The J gene is TRBJ2-3, the V gene TRBV28, with 9 bases aligning to TRBD2. CDR3 size: 15 residues. V lost 6 bases to trimming and J lost 0 bases; unmatched junction nucleotides: 4. In germline, CDR1 is MDHEN, CDR2 SYDVKM. CDR3 region: CASSPSGGSTDTQYF. Here the CDR3 DNA reads TGTGCCAGCAGCCCCAGCGGGGGGAGCACAGATACGCAGTATTTT.

V usage is TRBV6-2 or TRBV6-3 and J usage is TRBJ1-2, with 8 bases that match TRBD1. The CDR3 contains 18 residues. Trimming removed 2 bases from V and 4 bases from J; junction bases left unmatched: 15. Germline V gene lookup returns CDR1 MNHEY and CDR2 SVGEGT. The CDR3 loop reads CASSYLVRGRPVFYGYTF. The CDR3 DNA reads as TGTGCCAGCAGTTACCTTGTCAGGGGGCGGCCTGTTTTCTATGGCTACACCTTC.

The gene calls are TRBV11-2 and TRBJ2-1; 8 bases align to TRBD1. There are 15 residues in the CDR3. CDR1 and CDR2 from the germline V gene are SGHAT and FQNNGV. Trimming at V came to 5 bases and at J to 7 bases, leaving 10 bases not matched to a gene. This CDR3 reads CASSQGATMLNEQFF. CDR3 DNA sequence: TGTGCCAGCAGCCAGGGGGCGACTATGTTAAATGAGCAGTTCTTC.